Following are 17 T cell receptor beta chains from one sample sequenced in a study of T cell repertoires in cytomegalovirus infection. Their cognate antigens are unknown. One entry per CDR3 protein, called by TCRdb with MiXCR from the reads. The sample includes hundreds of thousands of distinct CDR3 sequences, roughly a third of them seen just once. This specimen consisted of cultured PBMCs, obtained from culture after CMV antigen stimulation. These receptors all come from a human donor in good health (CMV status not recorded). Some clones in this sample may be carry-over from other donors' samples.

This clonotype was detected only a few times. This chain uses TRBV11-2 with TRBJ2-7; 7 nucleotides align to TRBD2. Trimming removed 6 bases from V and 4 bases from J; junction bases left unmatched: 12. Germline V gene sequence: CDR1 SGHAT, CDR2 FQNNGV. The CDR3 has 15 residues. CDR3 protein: CASSQSPGGGYEQYV. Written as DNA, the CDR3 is TGTGCCAGCAGTCAAAGTCCGGGAGGAGGTTACGAGCAGTACGTC.

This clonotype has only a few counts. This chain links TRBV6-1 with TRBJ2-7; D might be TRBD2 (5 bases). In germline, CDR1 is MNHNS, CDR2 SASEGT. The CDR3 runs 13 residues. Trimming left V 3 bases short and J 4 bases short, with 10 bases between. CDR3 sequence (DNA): TGTGCCAGCAGTGATAGGTCGGGATACGAGCAGTACTTC. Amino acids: CASSDRSGYEQYF.

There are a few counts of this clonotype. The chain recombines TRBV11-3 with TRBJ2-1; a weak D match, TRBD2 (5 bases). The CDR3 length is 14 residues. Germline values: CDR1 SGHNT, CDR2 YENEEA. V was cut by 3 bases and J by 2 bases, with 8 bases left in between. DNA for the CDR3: TGTGCCAGCAGCTTCCGGGGTACCTACAATGAGCAGTTCTTC. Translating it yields CASSFRGTYNEQFF.

CDR3 nucleotide sequence: TGTGCCAGCAGCTCCTGGGAGGGGATAGATGGCTACACCTTC. This translates into CASSSWEGIDGYTF. The J gene is TRBJ1-2, the V gene TRBV7-6, with a weak D call TRBD1 (5 bases). Between the trimmed V and J ends, which lost 4 bases and 6 bases, there was a span of 15 bases. The CDR3 runs to 14 residues. Germline lookup yields CDR1 SGHVS and CDR2 FNYEAQ. Full variable domain (rest looked up from reference TRBV7-6 and TRBJ1-2): GAGVSQSPRYKVTKRGQDVALRCDPISGHVSLYWYRQALGQGPEFLTYFNYEAQQDKSGLPNDRFSAERPEGSISTLTIQRTEQRDSAMYRCASSSWEGIDGYTFGSGTRLTVV.

The CDR3 coding sequence is TGTGCCAGTAGTATCCCCCTTGCTAGTACTGGGGGCACTGAAGCTTTCTTT. This encodes CASSIPLASTGGTEAFF. This rearrangement joins TRBV19 to TRBJ1-1, with D tentatively TRBD1 (5 bases). V lost 3 bases, J lost 4 bases, and 21 bases lay in between. CDR1 is LNHDA, CDR2 SQIVND, per germline (reference sequence). This CDR3 is 17 amino acids long.

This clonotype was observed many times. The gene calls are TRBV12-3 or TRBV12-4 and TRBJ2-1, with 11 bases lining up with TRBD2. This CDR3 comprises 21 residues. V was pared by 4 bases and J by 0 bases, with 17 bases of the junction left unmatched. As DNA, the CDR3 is TGTGCCAGCAGTTCCCCTGAACTAGCGGGAGTCATTGGGAACTCCTACAATGAGCAGTTCTTC. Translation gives CASSSPELAGVIGNSYNEQFF.

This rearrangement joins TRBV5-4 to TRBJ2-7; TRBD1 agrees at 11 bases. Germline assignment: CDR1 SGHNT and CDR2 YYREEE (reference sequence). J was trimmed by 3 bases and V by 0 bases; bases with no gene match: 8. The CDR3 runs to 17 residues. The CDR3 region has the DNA TGTGCCAGCAGCTTGGCTCCCGGACAGGGGGCGAACTACGAGCAGTACTTC. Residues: CASSLAPGQGANYEQYF.

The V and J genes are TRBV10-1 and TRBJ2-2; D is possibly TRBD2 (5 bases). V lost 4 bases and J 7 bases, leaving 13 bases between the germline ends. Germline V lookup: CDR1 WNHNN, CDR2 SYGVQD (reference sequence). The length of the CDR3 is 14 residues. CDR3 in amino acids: CASSAVSGSGELFF. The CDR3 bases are TGCGCCAGCAGTGCTGTATCGGGGAGCGGGGAGCTGTTTTTT.

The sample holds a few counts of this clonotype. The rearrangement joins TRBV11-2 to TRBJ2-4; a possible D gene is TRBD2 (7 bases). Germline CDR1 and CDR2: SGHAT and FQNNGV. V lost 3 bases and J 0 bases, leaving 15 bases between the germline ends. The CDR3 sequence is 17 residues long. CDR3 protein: CASSFSWGGVAKNIQYF. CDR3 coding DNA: TGTGCCAGCAGCTTTTCGTGGGGGGGCGTAGCCAAAAACATTCAGTACTTC.

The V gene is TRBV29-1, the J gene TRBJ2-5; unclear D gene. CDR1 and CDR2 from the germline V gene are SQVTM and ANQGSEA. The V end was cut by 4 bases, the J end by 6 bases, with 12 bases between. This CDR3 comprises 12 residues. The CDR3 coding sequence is TGCAGCGTTGGGGATGGTTTAAAGACCCAGTACTTC. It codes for CSVGDGLKTQYF. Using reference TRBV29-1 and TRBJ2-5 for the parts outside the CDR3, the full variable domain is SAVISQKPSRDICQRGTSLTIQCQVDSQVTMMFWYRQQPGQSLTLIATANQGSEATYESGFVIDKFPISRPNLTFSTLTVSNMSPEDSSIYLCSVGDGLKTQYFGPGTRLLVL.

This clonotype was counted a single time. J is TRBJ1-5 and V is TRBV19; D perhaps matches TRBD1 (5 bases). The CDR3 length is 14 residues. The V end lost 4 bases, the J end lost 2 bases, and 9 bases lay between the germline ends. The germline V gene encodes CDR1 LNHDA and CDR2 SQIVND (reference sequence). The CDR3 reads CASSTGQGNQPQHF. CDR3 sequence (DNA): TGTGCCAGTAGTACAGGGCAGGGCAATCAGCCCCAGCATTTT.

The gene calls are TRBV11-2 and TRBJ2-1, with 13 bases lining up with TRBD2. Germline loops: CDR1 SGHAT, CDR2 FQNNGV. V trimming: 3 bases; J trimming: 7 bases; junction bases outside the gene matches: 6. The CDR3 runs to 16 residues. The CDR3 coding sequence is TGTGCCAGCAGCTTCGGGACTAGCGGGATTGATAATGAGCAGTTCTTC. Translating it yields CASSFGTSGIDNEQFF.

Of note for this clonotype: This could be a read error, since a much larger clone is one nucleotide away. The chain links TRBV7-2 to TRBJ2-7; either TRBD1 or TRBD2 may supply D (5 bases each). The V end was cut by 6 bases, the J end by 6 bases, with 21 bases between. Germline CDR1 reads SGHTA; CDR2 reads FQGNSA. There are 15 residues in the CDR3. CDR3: CASSRGRMGTCEQYF. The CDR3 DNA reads TGTGCCAGCAGTCGGGGACGAATGGGAACCTGCGAGCAGTACTTC.

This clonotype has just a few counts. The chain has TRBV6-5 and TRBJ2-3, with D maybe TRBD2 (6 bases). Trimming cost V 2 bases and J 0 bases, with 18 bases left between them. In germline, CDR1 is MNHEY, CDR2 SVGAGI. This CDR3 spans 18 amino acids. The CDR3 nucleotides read TGTGCCAGCAGTTACCTGAGTAGCGGCTACTACAGCACAGATACGCAGTATTTT. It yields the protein CASSYLSSGYYSTDTQYF.

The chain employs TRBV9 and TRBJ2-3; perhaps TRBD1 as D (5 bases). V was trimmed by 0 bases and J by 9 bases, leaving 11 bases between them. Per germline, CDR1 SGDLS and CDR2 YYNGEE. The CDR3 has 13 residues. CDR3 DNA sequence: TGTGCCAGCAGCGTAGCCGCCTCAGGGACGCAGTATTTT. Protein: CASSVAASGTQYF.

CDR3 DNA sequence: TGTGCCAGCAGACAGGACAGGGGCCGCAGCACAGATACGCAGTATTTT. It specifies CASRQDRGRSTDTQYF. This sequence joins TRBV14 and TRBJ2-3, with 9 bases fitting TRBD1. V lost 6 bases, J lost 0 bases, and 7 bases stayed unmatched. Germline CDR1 is SGHDN and CDR2 is FVKESK. CDR3 length: 16 amino acids.

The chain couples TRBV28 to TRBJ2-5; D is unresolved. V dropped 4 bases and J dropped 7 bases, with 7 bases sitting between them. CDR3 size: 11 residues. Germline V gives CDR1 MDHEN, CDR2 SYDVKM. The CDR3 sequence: CASSWKGTQYF. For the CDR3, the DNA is TGTGCCAGCAGTTGGAAGGGGACCCAGTACTTC.